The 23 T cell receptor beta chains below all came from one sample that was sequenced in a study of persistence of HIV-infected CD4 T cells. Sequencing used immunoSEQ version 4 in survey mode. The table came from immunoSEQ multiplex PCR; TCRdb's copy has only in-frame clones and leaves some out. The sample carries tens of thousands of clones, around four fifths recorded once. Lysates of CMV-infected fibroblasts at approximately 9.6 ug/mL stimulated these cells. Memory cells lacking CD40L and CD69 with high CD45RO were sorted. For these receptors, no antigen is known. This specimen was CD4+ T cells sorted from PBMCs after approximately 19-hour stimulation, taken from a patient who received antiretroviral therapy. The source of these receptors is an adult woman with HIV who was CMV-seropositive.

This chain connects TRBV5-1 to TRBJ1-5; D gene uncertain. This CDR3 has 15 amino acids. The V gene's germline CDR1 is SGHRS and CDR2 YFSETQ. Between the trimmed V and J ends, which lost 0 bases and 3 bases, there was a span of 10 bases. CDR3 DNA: TGCGCCAGCAGCTTGGGGTCAGAGCACAATCAGCCCCAGCATTTT. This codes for CASSLGSEHNQPQHF.

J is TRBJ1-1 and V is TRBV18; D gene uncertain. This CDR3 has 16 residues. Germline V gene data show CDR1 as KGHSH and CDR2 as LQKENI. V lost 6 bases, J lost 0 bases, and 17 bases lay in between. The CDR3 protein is CASSTGVQVLNTEAFF. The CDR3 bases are TGTGCCAGCTCCACCGGGGTCCAGGTTCTGAACACTGAAGCTTTCTTT. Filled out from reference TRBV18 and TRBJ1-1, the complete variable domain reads NAGVMQNPRHLVRRRGQEARLRCSPMKGHSHVYWYRQLPEEGLKFMVYLQKENIIDESGMPKERFSAEFPKEGPSILRIQQVVRGDSAAYFCASSTGVQVLNTEAFFGQGTRLTVV.

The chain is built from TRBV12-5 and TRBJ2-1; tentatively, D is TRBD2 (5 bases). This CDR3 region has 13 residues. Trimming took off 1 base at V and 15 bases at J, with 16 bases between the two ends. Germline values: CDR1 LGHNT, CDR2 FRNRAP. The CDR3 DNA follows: TGTGCTAGTGGTTTGGGGTCGGCGGGTCATCTGTTCTTC. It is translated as CASGLGSAGHLFF.

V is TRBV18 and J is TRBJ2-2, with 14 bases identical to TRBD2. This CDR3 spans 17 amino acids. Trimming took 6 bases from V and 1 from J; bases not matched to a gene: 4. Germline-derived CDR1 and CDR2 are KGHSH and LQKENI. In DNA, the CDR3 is TGTGCCAGCTCCGGGACTAGCGGGGGCCGGAACACCGGGGAGCTGTTTTTT. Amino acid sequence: CASSGTSGGRNTGELFF.

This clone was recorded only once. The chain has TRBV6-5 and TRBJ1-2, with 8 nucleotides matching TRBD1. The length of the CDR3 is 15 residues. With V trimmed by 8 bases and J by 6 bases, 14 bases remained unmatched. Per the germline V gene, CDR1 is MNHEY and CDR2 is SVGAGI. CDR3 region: CASDINPDRADGYTF. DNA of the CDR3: TGTGCCAGCGATATAAACCCGGACAGGGCGGATGGCTACACCTTC.

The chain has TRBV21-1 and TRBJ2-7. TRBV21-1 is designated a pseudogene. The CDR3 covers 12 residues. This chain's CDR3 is CASSKEEREQYV. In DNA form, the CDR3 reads TGTGCCAGCAGCAAAGAAGAAAGGGAGCAGTACGTC.

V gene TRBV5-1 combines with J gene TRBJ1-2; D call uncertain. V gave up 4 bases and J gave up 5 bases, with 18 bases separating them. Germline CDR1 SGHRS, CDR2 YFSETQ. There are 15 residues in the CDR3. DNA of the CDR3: TGCGCCAGCAGCCCCGACGGCACGGAGTTATATGGCTACACCTTC. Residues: CASSPDGTELYGYTF.

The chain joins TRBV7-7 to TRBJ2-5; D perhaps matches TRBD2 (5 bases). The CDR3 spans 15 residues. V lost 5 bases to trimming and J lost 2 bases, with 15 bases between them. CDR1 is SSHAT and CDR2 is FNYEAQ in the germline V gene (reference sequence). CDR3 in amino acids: CASSLTRATQETQYF. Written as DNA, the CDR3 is TGTGCCAGCAGCCTCACGAGGGCCACGCAAGAGACCCAGTACTTC.

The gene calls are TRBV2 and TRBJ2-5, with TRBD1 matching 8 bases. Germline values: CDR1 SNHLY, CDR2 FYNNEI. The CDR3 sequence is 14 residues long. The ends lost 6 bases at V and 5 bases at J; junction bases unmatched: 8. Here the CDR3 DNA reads TGTGCCAGCAGGGCCGACAGGGGAGGTGAGACCCAGTACTTC. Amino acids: CASRADRGGETQYF.

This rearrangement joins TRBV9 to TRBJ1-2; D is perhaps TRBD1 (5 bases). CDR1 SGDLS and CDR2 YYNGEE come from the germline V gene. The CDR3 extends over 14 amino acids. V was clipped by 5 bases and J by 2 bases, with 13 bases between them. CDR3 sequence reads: CASRGDHRNYGYTF. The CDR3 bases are TGTGCCAGCAGGGGGGACCACCGGAACTATGGCTACACCTTC.

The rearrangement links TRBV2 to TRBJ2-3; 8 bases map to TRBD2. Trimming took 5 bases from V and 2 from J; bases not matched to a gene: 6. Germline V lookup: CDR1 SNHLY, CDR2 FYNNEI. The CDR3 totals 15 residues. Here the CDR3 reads CASSYSGAVTDTQYF. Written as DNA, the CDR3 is TGTGCCAGCAGTTATAGCGGGGCAGTCACAGATACGCAGTATTTT.

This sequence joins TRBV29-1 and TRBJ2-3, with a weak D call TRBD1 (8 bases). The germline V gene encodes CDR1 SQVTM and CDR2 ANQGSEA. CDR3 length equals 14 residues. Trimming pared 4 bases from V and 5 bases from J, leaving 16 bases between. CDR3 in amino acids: CSVGFNRGGDTQYF. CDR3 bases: TGCAGCGTTGGTTTTAACAGGGGGGGAGATACGCAGTATTTT.

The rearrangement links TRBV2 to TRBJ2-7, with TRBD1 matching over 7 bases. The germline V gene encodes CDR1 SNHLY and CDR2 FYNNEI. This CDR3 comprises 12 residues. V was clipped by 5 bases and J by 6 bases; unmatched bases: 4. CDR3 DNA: TGTGCCAGCAGTACAGGGGTGGGCGAGCAGTACTTC. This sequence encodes CASSTGVGEQYF.

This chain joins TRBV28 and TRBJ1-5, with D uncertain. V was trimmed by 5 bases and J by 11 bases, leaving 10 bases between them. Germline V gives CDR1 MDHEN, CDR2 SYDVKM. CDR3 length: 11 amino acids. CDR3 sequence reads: CASSPFRSQHF. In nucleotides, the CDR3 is TGTGCCAGCAGTCCATTTAGGTCCCAGCATTTT.

In DNA, the CDR3 is TGCGCCAGCAGCTTGACACCTCCCCCGGACACTGAAGCTTTCTTT. Protein sequence: CASSLTPPPDTEAFF. This chain joins TRBV5-1 and TRBJ1-1, with no clear D. This CDR3 has 15 residues. Germline values: CDR1 SGHRS, CDR2 YFSETQ. Trimming cost V 1 base and J 3 bases, with 13 bases left between them.

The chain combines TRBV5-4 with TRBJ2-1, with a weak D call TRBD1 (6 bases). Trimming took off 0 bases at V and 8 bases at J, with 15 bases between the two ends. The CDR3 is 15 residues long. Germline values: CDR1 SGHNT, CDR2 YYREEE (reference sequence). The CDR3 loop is CASSLGGPRGDEQFF. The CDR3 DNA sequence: TGTGCCAGCAGCTTGGGGGGGCCCCGAGGGGATGAGCAGTTCTTC.

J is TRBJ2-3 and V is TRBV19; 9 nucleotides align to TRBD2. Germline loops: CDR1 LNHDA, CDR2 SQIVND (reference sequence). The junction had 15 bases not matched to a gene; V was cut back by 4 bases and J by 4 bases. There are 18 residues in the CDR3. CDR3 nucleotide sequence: TGTGCCAGTAGTACCCTACGGGAGATTGCGGGGGGGGCAGATACGCAGTATTTT. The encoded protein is CASSTLREIAGGADTQYF.

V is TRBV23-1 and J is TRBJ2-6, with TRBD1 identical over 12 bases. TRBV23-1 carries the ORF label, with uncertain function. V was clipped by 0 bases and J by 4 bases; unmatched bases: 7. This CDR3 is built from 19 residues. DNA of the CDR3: TGCGCCAGCAGTCAATCACAGGGACAGGGGGCAAGAGGGGCCAACGTCCTGACTTTC. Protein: CASSQSQGQGARGANVLTF.

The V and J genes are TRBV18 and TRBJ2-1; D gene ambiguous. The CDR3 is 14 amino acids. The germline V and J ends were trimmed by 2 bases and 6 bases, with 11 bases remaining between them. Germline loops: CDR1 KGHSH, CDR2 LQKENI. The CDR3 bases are TGTGCCAGCTCACCAGGCGGCATGGCCAATGAGCAGTTCTTC. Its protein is CASSPGGMANEQFF.

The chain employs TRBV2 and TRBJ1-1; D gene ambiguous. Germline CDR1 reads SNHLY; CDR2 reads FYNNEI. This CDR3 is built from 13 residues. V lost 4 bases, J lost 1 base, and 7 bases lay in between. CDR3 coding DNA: TGTGCCAGCAGTGGTGAGAGGAACACTGAAGCTTTCTTT. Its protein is CASSGERNTEAFF.

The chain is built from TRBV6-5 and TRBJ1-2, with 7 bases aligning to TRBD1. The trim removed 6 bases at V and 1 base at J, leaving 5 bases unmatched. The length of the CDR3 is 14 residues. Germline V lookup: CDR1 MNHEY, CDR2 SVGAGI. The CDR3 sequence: CASRLGGGNYGYTF. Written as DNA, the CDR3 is TGTGCCAGCAGGCTAGGGGGCGGTAACTATGGCTACACCTTC.

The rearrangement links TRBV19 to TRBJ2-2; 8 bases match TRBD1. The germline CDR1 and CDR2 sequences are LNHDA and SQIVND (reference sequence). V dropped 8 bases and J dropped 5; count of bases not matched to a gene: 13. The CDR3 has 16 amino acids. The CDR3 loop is CASRSGFRGRTGELFF. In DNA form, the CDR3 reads TGTGCCAGTCGGAGTGGTTTCAGGGGGCGGACCGGGGAGCTGTTTTTT.

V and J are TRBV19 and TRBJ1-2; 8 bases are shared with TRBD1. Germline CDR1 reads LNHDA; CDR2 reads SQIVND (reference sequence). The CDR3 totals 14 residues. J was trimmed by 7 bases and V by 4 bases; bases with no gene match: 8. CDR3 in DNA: TGTGCCAGTAGTACAGGGGGCCAAGCAGGTGGCTACACCTTC. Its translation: CASSTGGQAGGYTF.